The 27 T cell receptor beta chains below all came from one sample that was sequenced in a study of T cell changes during pregnancy in multiple sclerosis. Measured with immunoSEQ multiplex PCR; TCRdb has only the in-frame clones, and not every one. Among around 35,000 clones listed, roughly 90% were seen once. The material was CD4+ T cells from peripheral blood mononuclear cells, obtained in the second trimester of pregnancy. The receptors here all came from a female donor with multiple sclerosis, enrolled in a pregnancy study.

The chain has TRBV25-1 and TRBJ1-2, with 7 positions matching TRBD1. The CDR3 is made up of 16 amino acids. Germline CDR1 MGHDK, CDR2 SYGVNS. V shed 5 bases and J 5 bases; nucleotides not matched to a gene: 14. The CDR3 sequence: CASSIPTGYGGYGYTF. Written as DNA, the CDR3 is TGTGCCAGCAGTATCCCGACAGGGTATGGGGGGTATGGCTACACCTTC.

The chain employs TRBV19 and TRBJ2-1; TRBD2 might be the D (7 bases). CDR1 and CDR2 from the germline V gene are LNHDA and SQIVND (reference sequence). Trimming left V 3 bases short and J 5 bases short, with 17 bases between. The CDR3 totals 16 residues. CDR3 bases: TGTGCCAGTAGTATGGCGGGGGCCGGTCGTGACAATGAGCAGTTCTTC. It translates to CASSMAGAGRDNEQFF.

The V gene is TRBV6-6, the J gene TRBJ2-2; 12 bases match TRBD1. Germline loops: CDR1 MNHNY, CDR2 SVGAGI (reference sequence). J lost 6 bases, V lost 2 bases, and 4 bases had no gene match. This CDR3 has 16 amino acids. CDR3 nucleotides: TGTGCCAGCAGTTACGGGACAGGGGGCGCAGCCGGGGAGCTGTTTTTT. Translated: CASSYGTGGAAGELFF.

This clone was observed a few times. The CDR3 spells CASRASTDTQYF. Written as DNA, the CDR3 is TGTGCCAGCAGGGCTAGCACAGATACGCAGTATTTT. This chain connects TRBV6-1 to TRBJ2-3; D is ambiguous. The CDR3 spans 12 residues. Germline CDR1 is MNHNS and CDR2 is SASEGT. Trimming pared 6 bases from V and 0 bases from J, leaving 4 bases between.

The chain combines TRBV11-1 with TRBJ2-6; the match to TRBD2 covers 7 bases. Losses at the gene ends were 5 bases for V and 0 bases for J; bases not matched to a gene: 13. CDR3 length equals 19 residues. CDR1 is SGHAT and CDR2 is FQDESV in the germline V gene (reference sequence). The CDR3 DNA is TGTGCCAGCAGCCTAAGCGGGGCAGGGACCGCCTCTGGGGCCAACGTCCTGACTTTC. Its translation is CASSLSGAGTASGANVLTF.

J is TRBJ2-2 and V is TRBV9; TRBD2 agrees at 7 bases. This CDR3 has 14 residues. With V trimmed by 3 bases and J by 2 bases, 1 base remained unmatched. The germline V gene encodes CDR1 SGDLS and CDR2 YYNGEE. Here the CDR3 DNA reads TGTGCCAGCAGCGAGCGGGGTAACACCGGGGAGCTGTTTTTT. This sequence encodes CASSERGNTGELFF.

This clone was observed a handful of times. This sequence joins TRBV25-1 and TRBJ2-1, with TRBD2 identical over 11 bases. Germline trimming cut 2 bases from V and 6 bases from J; bases unmatched to any gene: 9. CDR1 MGHDK and CDR2 SYGVNS come from the germline V gene. The CDR3 is 17 residues long. CDR3 sequence: CASSEDRLAGRANEQFF. In nucleotides, the CDR3 is TGTGCCAGCAGTGAAGATCGACTAGCGGGAAGGGCCAATGAGCAGTTCTTC.

The count of this clone is one. V gene TRBV4-1 combines with J gene TRBJ1-4; D not resolved. The CDR3 totals 16 residues. V was pared by 7 bases and J by 5 bases, with 20 bases between. CDR1 is MGHRA and CDR2 is YSYEKL in the germline V gene. In DNA, the CDR3 is TGCGCCAGCACCCATCTCCGGCCCGGAGGGAATGAAAAACTGTTTTTT. Residues: CASTHLRPGGNEKLFF.

The gene calls are TRBV9 and TRBJ2-3; no reliable D call. The germline CDR1 and CDR2 sequences are SGDLS and YYNGEE. The CDR3 extends over 14 amino acids. Trimming cost V 6 bases and J 1 base, with 12 bases left between them. CDR3 DNA sequence: TGTGCCAGCACGGTTGGTGATGGCACAGATACGCAGTATTTT. Protein: CASTVGDGTDTQYF.

The CDR3 bases are TGTGCCAGCAGCTTGGGGGGGCGGGGGGCCTTAAATGAGCAGTTCTTC. This encodes CASSLGGRGALNEQFF. V gene TRBV5-4 combines with J gene TRBJ2-1; 8 bases are a match to TRBD2. Germline lookup yields CDR1 SGHNT and CDR2 YYREEE (reference sequence). The CDR3 consists of 16 residues. The V segment lost 0 bases and the J segment 7 bases; nucleotides outside the gene matches: 9.

The chain has TRBV28 and TRBJ1-2, with 8 bases aligning to TRBD1. Germline values: CDR1 MDHEN, CDR2 SYDVKM. After removal of 6 bases from V and 4 bases from J, the junction contained 10 bases not matched to a gene. The CDR3 covers 15 residues. CDR3 sequence: CASSLPTGEAYGYTF. The CDR3, as DNA: TGTGCCAGCAGCCTCCCGACAGGGGAAGCCTATGGCTACACCTTC.

The chain couples TRBV7-2 to TRBJ1-1; 7 bases fit TRBD1. Trimming cost V 5 bases and J 10 bases; bases outside gene matches: 10. Germline CDR1 reads SGHTA; CDR2 reads FQGNSA. The CDR3 is 13 amino acids. As DNA, the CDR3 is TGTGCCAGCAGCCAGGGACAGCTTGGCGTAGCTTTCTTT. Protein: CASSQGQLGVAFF.

The chain uses TRBV7-9 and TRBJ1-1, with TRBD1 identical over 7 bases. There are 15 residues in the CDR3. The J segment lost 0 bases and the V segment lost 2 bases, leaving 3 bases of the junction unmatched. Germline lookup yields CDR1 SEHNR and CDR2 FQNEAQ (reference sequence). The CDR3 is CASSLRGQMNTEAFF. CDR3 bases: TGTGCCAGCAGCTTACGGGGACAGATGAACACTGAAGCTTTCTTT.

This rearrangement joins TRBV2 to TRBJ1-6, with no clear D. Trimming shortened V by 4 bases and J by 11 bases, and 15 bases separated the two germline ends. CDR3 length equals 14 residues. CDR1 is SNHLY, CDR2 FYNNEI, per germline. This CDR3 reads CASSAVEGGTPLHF. CDR3 DNA sequence: TGTGCCAGCAGTGCGGTGGAGGGTGGAACACCCCTCCACTTT. The complete variable domain, with remaining parts taken from reference TRBV2 and TRBJ1-6, reads EPEVTQTPSHQVTQMGQEVILRCVPISNHLYFYWYRQILGQKVEFLVSFYNNEISEKSEIFDDQFSVERPDGSNFTLKIRSTKLEDSAMYFCASSAVEGGTPLHFGNGTRLTVT.

V gene TRBV6-4 combines with J gene TRBJ2-3; D uncertain. This CDR3 has 13 residues. CDR1 is MRHNA and CDR2 is SNTAGT in the germline V gene. Trimming left V 3 bases short and J 2 bases short, with 6 bases between. CDR3 sequence reads: CASSERSTDTQYF. Written as DNA, the CDR3 is TGTGCCAGCAGTGAGCGGTCCACAGATACGCAGTATTTT.

This clone was recorded a few times. The V gene is TRBV5-1, the J gene TRBJ2-1; D perhaps matches TRBD2 (5 bases). The germline V gene has CDR1 SGHRS and CDR2 YFSETQ. V lost 2 bases to trimming and J lost 10 bases, with 16 bases between them. The CDR3 has 14 amino acids. The CDR3 loop is CASSLDPSGREQFF. CDR3 nucleotide sequence: TGCGCCAGCAGCTTAGACCCCAGCGGACGCGAGCAGTTCTTC.

V usage is TRBV7-2 and J usage is TRBJ2-7; maybe TRBD2 (7 bases). The V gene's germline CDR1 is SGHTA and CDR2 FQGNSA. The CDR3 loop spans 16 amino acids. The V gene lost 4 bases and the J gene lost 1 base, with 17 bases spanning the gap. The DNA for the CDR3 is TGTGCCAGCAGCTCAAGGGGGGGGCTAATATCCTACGAGCAGTACTTC. It translates to CASSSRGGLISYEQYF.

The CDR3 is CASSFTTGLAGGTGREQYF. CDR3 nucleotides: TGTGCCAGCAGCTTCACAACGGGACTAGCGGGGGGAACCGGGAGAGAGCAGTACTTC. This rearrangement joins TRBV7-2 to TRBJ2-7, with 15 positions matching TRBD2. Germline lookup yields CDR1 SGHTA and CDR2 FQGNSA. The CDR3 is 19 residues long. The junction had 16 bases not matched to a gene; V was cut back by 3 bases and J by 7 bases.

The chain carries TRBV27 and TRBJ2-2; 8 nucleotides match TRBD1. The CDR3 contains 14 residues. V lost 7 bases, J lost 5 bases, and 6 bases stayed unmatched. In germline, CDR1 is MNHEY, CDR2 SMNVEV (reference sequence). The CDR3 loop is CASTPGQATGELFF. The CDR3 DNA is TGTGCCAGCACGCCGGGACAGGCTACCGGGGAGCTGTTTTTT.

This chain links TRBV7-9 with TRBJ1-1; D gene ambiguous. The ends were cut back, 7 bases at V and 1 base at J, with 10 bases in the middle. This CDR3 has 13 amino acids. The germline gives CDR1 SEHNR, CDR2 FQNEAQ (reference sequence). This chain's CDR3 is CASTPGENTEAFF. Written as DNA, the CDR3 is TGTGCCAGCACGCCCGGGGAGAACACTGAAGCTTTCTTT.

The chain couples TRBV5-1 to TRBJ2-3, with 7 bases matching TRBD2. This CDR3 region has 14 residues. Germline V gives CDR1 SGHRS, CDR2 YFSETQ. Unmatched junction bases numbered 3, after V lost 1 base and J lost 4 bases. The CDR3 region is CASSLIGLADTQYF. CDR3 in DNA: TGCGCCAGCAGCTTGATAGGACTAGCAGATACGCAGTATTTT.

V gene TRBV28 combines with J gene TRBJ1-1; 8 bases line up with TRBD1. The CDR3 is 16 amino acids. Germline CDR1 MDHEN, CDR2 SYDVKM. V gave up 4 bases and J gave up 5 bases; unmatched junction bases: 12. The CDR3 loop is CASSSAADRGGTEAFF. CDR3 bases: TGTGCCAGCAGTTCCGCCGCCGACAGGGGAGGAACTGAAGCTTTCTTT.

As concerns this clone: The same CDR3 arises from other DNA sequences in this sample as well. V is TRBV4-2 and J is TRBJ1-4; 8 bases map to TRBD1. The CDR3 has 14 amino acids. V was clipped by 1 base and J by 8 bases; unmatched bases: 3. Germline lookup yields CDR1 LGHNA and CDR2 YNFKEQ. The CDR3 spells CASSQGQGNEKLFF. DNA for the CDR3: TGTGCCAGCAGCCAAGGACAGGGGAACGAAAAACTGTTTTTT.

The chain employs TRBV4-2 and TRBJ2-7; D gene ambiguous. V dropped 2 bases and J dropped 5 bases, with 13 bases sitting between them. Germline lookup yields CDR1 LGHNA and CDR2 YNFKEQ. The CDR3 is 14 amino acids. The CDR3 region is CASSQSTPLDEQYF. The CDR3 DNA is TGTGCCAGCAGCCAAAGCACTCCCCTCGACGAGCAGTACTTC.

The chain joins TRBV19 to TRBJ1-2, with TRBD1 matching 11 bases. Germline-derived CDR1 and CDR2 are LNHDA and SQIVND (reference sequence). The CDR3 consists of 15 residues. With V trimmed by 2 bases and J by 5 bases, 4 bases remained unmatched. For the CDR3, the DNA is TGTGCCAGTAGTATACCGGACAGGGGGCTATATGGCTACACCTTC. Amino acid sequence: CASSIPDRGLYGYTF.

This CDR3 reads CASGLSAGDNQPQHF. Written as DNA, the CDR3 is TGTGCTAGTGGTTTGTCCGCAGGGGACAATCAGCCCCAGCATTTT. The chain combines TRBV12-5 with TRBJ1-5; possibly TRBD1 for D (6 bases). Germline V gives CDR1 LGHNT, CDR2 FRNRAP. This CDR3 has 15 residues. V lost 2 bases, J lost 3 bases, and 11 bases lay in between.

The count of this clone is one. The chain links TRBV20-1 to TRBJ1-1; no reliable D call. The germline V and J ends were trimmed by 7 bases and 3 bases, with 9 bases remaining between them. The CDR3 extends over 11 amino acids. Per germline, CDR1 DFQATT and CDR2 SNEGSKA (reference sequence). The CDR3 loop reads CSVSRDTEAFF. The CDR3 DNA is TGCAGTGTATCGAGGGACACTGAAGCTTTCTTT.